This T cell receptor (beta chain) stems from a study of shared clonotypes between healthy human individuals (dated by TCRdb to 2018 to 2021). Background on the whole study: The cohort included three men and two women between 18 and 49 years of age. For each donor, CD4 naive and CD4 memory were each run on three plates, CD8 naive on two plates, and CD8 memory on one plate. The study deeply sequenced blood TCR repertoires of several healthy adults to estimate repertoire size and the extent of clonotype sharing between individuals. To increase sequencing depth and limit assay-specific biases, TCR repertoire library preparation and sequencing were carried out by different laboratories using diverse techniques. Between about 0.85 and 8.9 billion PBMCs per donor were obtained by leukapheresis. Here is what the overall study found, with its caveats: The genetic and exposure-history diversity represented was limited by the small number of donors. Across four donors, approximately 4.9% of naive CD4, roughly 3.8% of naive CD8, 2.3% of memory CD4, and 0.4% of memory CD8 clonotypes were shared. Even with the large sequencing depth, rarefaction of the sorted-subset datasets indicated that sequencing was incomplete. Clonotypes shared by all four sorted-subset donors showed higher generation probabilities than non-shared clonotypes. Estimated clonotype richness was generally larger for naive than for memory subsets. Pairwise subsampling led to the expectation that sequencing depth would affect the degree of clonotype sharing among donors. Sampling was restricted to blood, and TCR repertoires in tissues likely differ from the TCR repertoires found in blood.

Donors were healthy HIV-negative adults with no recently reported acute infections or vaccinations. All donors were Caucasian adults living in Nashville, Tennessee, USA. Magnetic negative selection was used to enrich CD4+ T cells, after which naive cells were positively selected on CD45RA and the negative fraction became the memory subset. After blood collection by leukapheresis, PBMCs were isolated using Ficoll-Histopaque density gradient centrifugation and then cryopreserved in the vapor phase of liquid nitrogen. Analytical flow cytometry was used to check the purity and quantity of every magnetically sorted T cell population. From each sorted fraction, genomic DNA was isolated and quantified by UV absorbance on a Nanodrop 2000c. TCR CDR3 regions were amplified from genomic DNA by multiplex PCR using the deep immunoSEQ assay. Genomic DNA extracted from each cell subset was distributed evenly over all wells of several immunoSEQ 96-well plates, and each plate served as one replicate. For sorted subsets, roughly 200 ng of genomic DNA, equivalent to 30,000 or so T cell genomes, went into each replicate PCR. Purified libraries were quantified with a Qubit 3.0 fluorometer, sized on a Bioanalyzer 2100, and re-quantified with the KAPA Library Quantification kit. Every immunoSEQ 96-well plate was sequenced on a dedicated single-read 150-cycle Illumina NextSeq 550 flow cell. On the authors' methods: Because only junctional sequences without quality scores were contained in the immunoSEQ output, filtering matching that applied to full-length reads could not be performed. Sequences were annotated with PyIR, a Python wrapper for IgBLAST v1.9, using IMGT germline references to assign V/J genes and CDR3. Reads with weak V/J assignments (E-value above 1e-6), missing CDR3, stop codons, out-of-frame junctions, or ambiguous translated residues were removed. V3J clonotypes were defined as sequences sharing the same inferred V gene, J gene, and CDR3 amino acid sequence. Percentage overlap between repertoires was calculated by dividing the number of shared unique clonotypes by the size of the smaller repertoire. Three approaches were used to assess repertoire richness: RTK rarefaction, the Chao1 estimator, and Recon v2.1 estimates of unobserved clonotypes. Generation probabilities were computed with OLGA for all TCRbeta clonotypes obtained by the gDNA method from several donors. TCRdb provides this immuneACCESS table in a form limited to in-frame rearrangements. Some clones are lacking; in checked studies, under half of them reflect an unresolved V gene, and why the rest are absent is not known. V, J and clone size were drawn from that table, and D and trimming were deduced from the DNA. In all, the sample holds millions of clones, and more than 90% of those were seen once. Clones ranked in the top ten supply roughly 0.14% of the sample.

V has 0 bases trimmed and J has 4 bases trimmed; junction bases matching no gene number 5. The CDR3 runs 16 residues from the cysteine to the phenylalanine. Here the CDR3 DNA is all that survives: 48 bases in frame from base 1. Taken from the germline V gene, the CDR1 and CDR2 loops are SGHRS and YFSETQ. A note on this clone: The antigen it binds to is not known. No per-base quality is available; no much larger clone lies one base away.

Sequencing was done on a sample of naive CD4+ T cells sorted from blood. The sample's cell subset or site label, decoded: CD45RA+ positively selected. Recombination joined TRBV5-1 with TRBJ2-3; 10 bases in between match TRBD2. The source is a young man in good health. The CDR3 region has the sequence CASSLALAGVADTQYF. The bases are TGCGCCAGCAGCTTGGCCCTAGCGGGGGTGGCAGATACGCAGTATTTT.